This T cell receptor (beta chain) derives from a study of blood T cell repertoires in COVID-19. About the study: Nucleic acid was either cDNA or gDNA, and it came from T cells, B-cell-depleted T cells, or PBMCs.

Trimming took off 4 bases at V and 5 bases at J, with 15 bases between the two ends. The length of the CDR3 is 14 residues. Germline CDR1 is SGHKS and CDR2 is YYEKEE (reference sequence). In the authors' methods: By means of reference gene primer amplification, nucleated cell counts were estimated. TCRdb keeps only in-frame clones here, not all; method: immunoSEQ multiplex PCR. The V and J calls and the clone size are those of that table, but D and trimming were determined from the DNA. The sample yields some 64,000 clones, around 76% seen once. This TCR derives from a human donor in a cohort sampled during active COVID-19. The rearrangement uses TRBV5-5 and TRBJ2-5, with TRBD1 as a possible D gene (6 bases). Sequenced input: peripheral blood. The CDR3 sequence is CASSAQQGWETQYF. For the CDR3, the DNA is TGTGCCAGCAGCGCCCAACAGGGTTGGGAGACCCAGTACTTC.